This entry describes one TCR beta chain. A junction boundary mismatches the germline segment, possibly from a read error. Unique molecular identifiers were added to individual cDNA molecules. Each CDR3 protein gets one entry after TCRdb re-called the 5' RACE reads with MiXCR. This sample has approximately 69,000 distinct CDR3 sequences, with 9.5% to 15% found just once. The record originates from a study of early T cells in non-severe SARS-CoV-2 infection. On the study more broadly: Sequencing of bulk RNA from unsorted whole blood was done, without chain pairing.

Germline loops: CDR1 MGHRA, CDR2 YSYEKL. The CDR3 spans 13 residues. The chain carries TRBV4-1 and TRBJ1-1; the match to TRBD1 covers 7 bases. This receptor was identified in an adult who was a healthcare worker with PCR-confirmed SARS-CoV-2 infection or an uninfected control (not recorded which). Material: whole blood, obtained at baseline. The CDR3, as DNA: TGCGCCAGCAGTCAAGGACAGGCTGTAAAAGCTTTCTTT. Translating gives CASSQGQAVKAFF.